Below are 9 T cell receptor beta chains sequenced from a single sample in a study of blood T cell repertoires in COVID-19. Profiled with immunoSEQ multiplex PCR; TCRdb holds only in-frame clones, not every one. This table has 150,000 or so clones, 70% to 90% appearing once. The sample taken for sequencing was peripheral blood. The receptors shown here come from a woman aged 65 to 85 with acute or convalescent COVID-19.

CDR3 protein: CASSPLGGALGGYTF. The CDR3 nucleotides are TGCGCCAGCAGCCCCCTGGGGGGGGCCCTGGGGGGCTACACCTTC. The rearrangement joins TRBV4-1 to TRBJ1-2, with D maybe TRBD1 (6 bases). V was shortened by 4 bases and J by 8 bases, with 20 bases between the two germline ends. The CDR3 totals 15 residues. Germline CDR1 and CDR2: MGHRA and YSYEKL.

The V gene is TRBV28, the J gene TRBJ2-3; D remains unclear. Trimming left V 1 base short and J 7 bases short, with 9 bases between. The CDR3 consists of 13 residues. Germline lookup yields CDR1 MDHEN and CDR2 SYDVKM. The CDR3 DNA reads TGTGCCAGCAGTTTATCAGAGAGGAATACGCAGTATTTT. Protein sequence: CASSLSERNTQYF.

CDR3: CASRIYREPQHF. In DNA, the CDR3 is TGTGCCAGCAGAATATACAGGGAGCCCCAGCATTTT. The J gene is TRBJ1-5, the V gene TRBV28; tentative D call: TRBD1 (6 bases). Trimming cost V 6 bases and J 8 bases, with 11 bases left between them. The germline V gene has CDR1 MDHEN and CDR2 SYDVKM. The CDR3 is 12 residues long.

This chain connects TRBV7-9 to TRBJ1-3, with 7 nucleotides matching TRBD1. Germline V gene sequence: CDR1 SEHNR, CDR2 FQNEAQ (reference sequence). CDR3 size: 19 residues. The V and J ends lost 3 bases and 0 bases, in that order; junction bases with no gene match: 14. CDR3 nucleotides: TGTGCCAGCAGCTTGGTAATTTTACTCGACAGGGTCTCTGGAAACACCATATATTTT. It codes for CASSLVILLDRVSGNTIYF.

This rearrangement joins TRBV5-8 to TRBJ1-2; D perhaps matches TRBD1 (5 bases). This CDR3 is built from 15 residues. V dropped 5 bases and J dropped 4 bases, with 18 bases sitting between them. CDR1 and CDR2 from the germline V gene are SGHTS and YDEGEE. The CDR3 reads CASSSDTGGPYGYTF. CDR3 in DNA: TGTGCCAGCAGTTCCGATACCGGGGGACCCTATGGCTACACCTTC.

The chain joins TRBV7-2 to TRBJ2-5, with 9 bases fitting TRBD2. The ends lost 5 bases at V and 5 bases at J; junction bases unmatched: 3. CDR1 and CDR2 from the germline V gene are SGHTA and FQGNSA. The CDR3 has 13 residues. Written as DNA, the CDR3 is TGTGCCAGCAGCCCCGGGACTAGCGAGACCCAGTACTTC. Encoded protein: CASSPGTSETQYF.

The V gene is TRBV9, the J gene TRBJ1-3; maybe TRBD1 (5 bases). Germline V gene sequence: CDR1 SGDLS, CDR2 YYNGEE. The length of the CDR3 is 15 residues. V was pared by 0 bases and J by 0 bases, with 7 bases between. CDR3 protein: CASSVGTTSGNTIYF. The CDR3 nucleotides read TGTGCCAGCAGCGTAGGGACAACCTCTGGAAACACCATATATTTT.

This chain joins TRBV18 and TRBJ2-7; 7 bases are shared with TRBD1. This CDR3 comprises 12 residues. Unmatched junction bases numbered 3, after V lost 4 bases and J lost 6 bases. CDR1 and CDR2 (germline): KGHSH, LQKENI. In nucleotides, the CDR3 is TGTGCCAGCTCACTTACAGGGGCCGAGCAGTACTTC. Its protein product is CASSLTGAEQYF. The full variable domain, completed using reference TRBV18 and TRBJ2-7, is NAGVMQNPRHLVRRRGQEARLRCSPMKGHSHVYWYRQLPEEGLKFMVYLQKENIIDESGMPKERFSAEFPKEGPSILRIQQVVRGDSAAYFCASSLTGAEQYFGPGTRLTVT.

The CDR3, as DNA: TGTGCCAGTAGTATTTGGGACAGGGAGTCAAGCTACACCTTC. Translating gives CASSIWDRESSYTF. This chain links TRBV19 with TRBJ1-2; 9 bases map to TRBD1. The CDR3 sequence is 14 residues long. Germline values: CDR1 LNHDA, CDR2 SQIVND (reference sequence). J gave up 9 bases and V 3 bases, and 8 bases lay outside the gene matches.